This TCR beta chain was captured in a study of T cell responses to AZD1222 COVID-19 vaccine. Comment on this clone: Its antigen is not identified.

V was shortened by 4 bases and J by 8 bases, with 16 bases between the two germline ends. The CDR3 consists of 15 residues. Germline assignment: CDR1 SGDLS and CDR2 YYNGEE. General observations from the study: Recipients of two AZD1222 doses showed rising Spike-specific TCR breadth and depth. The peak T cell response came first, and repertoires were sampled only after it. Across the whole spike, CD4 TCRs peaked at regions 160-218 and 743-854. Possibly, clonal diversity was underestimated; donors were largely white British and included more females.

Profiling relied on immunoSEQ multiplex PCR, and the TCRdb table lists in-frame clones only, not all of them. This table holds 95,000 to 110,000 clones, 75% to 95% found once. The J gene is TRBJ1-6, the V gene TRBV9; D uncertain. The source of this sequence is an adult who received the AZD1222 COVID-19 vaccine. Sample: peripheral blood, taken 28 days after the second AZD1222 dose. The CDR3 spells CASSPSGIGYSPLHF. CDR3 nucleotide sequence: TGTGCCAGCAGCCCTTCCGGGATCGGATATTCACCCCTCCACTTT.